The rows below give T cell receptor beta chains drawn from one sample of a study of T cell clones after liver transplantation. TCRdb's copy holds only in-frame clones and misses some; the assay was immunoSEQ multiplex PCR. Here the sample spans roughly 60,000 clones, approximately 63% being singletons. The input for sequencing was CD4+ T cells from blood, taken at the approximately 15-month timepoint. These receptors all stem from a human patient who received a liver transplant. Some T cells may be supplied by the graft donor. The CDR3 runs from the conserved cysteine through the conserved F or W. D genes are given only for firm matches. Size tells how often a clone was seen (once, few, many) or the class of an expanded clone, and some rows leave it out.

D gene: TRBD1; J gene: TRBJ2-1; clone size: few; V gene: TRBV29-1; CDR3 protein: CSVRDRGPYNEQFF
D gene: .; J gene: TRBJ1-4; clone size: .; V gene: TRBV27; CDR3 protein: CASSLKGGRVLEEKLFF
D gene: TRBD1; J gene: TRBJ1-2; clone size: .; V gene: TRBV28; CDR3 protein: CASSWGQGRDGYTF
D gene: TRBD1; J gene: TRBJ2-7; clone size: .; V gene: TRBV5-1; CDR3 protein: CASSEQGAYEQYF
D gene: TRBD2; J gene: TRBJ2-3; clone size: many; V gene: TRBV5-1; CDR3 protein: CASSAGLVADTQYF
D gene: TRBD1; J gene: TRBJ2-2; clone size: few; V gene: TRBV10-1; CDR3 protein: CASSGQGAAGELFF
D gene: .; J gene: TRBJ2-2; clone size: few; V gene: TRBV2; CDR3 protein: CASSFDGGELFF
D gene: TRBD1; J gene: TRBJ1-3; clone size: many; V gene: TRBV6-5; CDR3 protein: CASSYRTGGGNTIYF
D gene: .; J gene: TRBJ2-5; clone size: .; V gene: TRBV6-1; CDR3 protein: CASRWASSQETQYF
D gene: .; J gene: TRBJ1-4; clone size: .; V gene: TRBV19; CDR3 protein: CASSIRRTATNEKLFF
D gene: TRBD1; J gene: TRBJ1-3; clone size: few; V gene: TRBV6-1; CDR3 protein: CASSVLLQGSSGNTIYF
D gene: .; J gene: TRBJ2-3; clone size: .; V gene: TRBV9; CDR3 protein: CASSAGEDTQYF
D gene: .; J gene: TRBJ1-6; clone size: .; V gene: TRBV30; CDR3 protein: CAWSKGGWNSPLHF
D gene: .; J gene: TRBJ2-5; clone size: few; V gene: TRBV5-1; CDR3 protein: CASSLEQETQYF
D gene: TRBD2; J gene: TRBJ2-2; clone size: .; V gene: TRBV27; CDR3 protein: CASTLRRGYGGELFF
D gene: .; J gene: TRBJ2-1; clone size: .; V gene: TRBV4-3; CDR3 protein: CASSPERYNEQFF
D gene: TRBD2; J gene: TRBJ2-7; clone size: .; V gene: TRBV6-1; CDR3 protein: CASSEQTSGIYEQYF
D gene: TRBD2; J gene: TRBJ2-2; clone size: .; V gene: TRBV5-1; CDR3 protein: CASSNGLAGTRGPGELFF
D gene: .; J gene: TRBJ1-2; clone size: once; V gene: TRBV4-2; CDR3 protein: CASSQFHATANYGYTF
D gene: TRBD1; J gene: TRBJ1-5; clone size: .; V gene: TRBV7-9; CDR3 protein: CASSSTGTGDVQPQHF
D gene: .; J gene: TRBJ1-1; clone size: .; V gene: TRBV7-2; CDR3 protein: CASSLTPTGNTEAFF
D gene: .; J gene: TRBJ1-1; clone size: few; V gene: TRBV2; CDR3 protein: CASRGGTQGTEAFF
D gene: .; J gene: TRBJ2-3; clone size: .; V gene: TRBV27; CDR3 protein: CASSLLTGARLTDTQYF
D gene: .; J gene: TRBJ2-1; clone size: .; V gene: TRBV19; CDR3 protein: CASSNSAVEQFF
D gene: .; J gene: TRBJ2-1; clone size: once; V gene: TRBV7-2; CDR3 protein: CASSLSVSEQFF
D gene: .; J gene: TRBJ1-5; clone size: .; V gene: TRBV18; CDR3 protein: CASSPAVMGGRSSGQPQHF
D gene: TRBD2; J gene: TRBJ2-2; clone size: .; V gene: TRBV4-2; CDR3 protein: CASSPLGLAGVNTGELFF
D gene: TRBD2; J gene: TRBJ2-1; clone size: .; V gene: TRBV6-5; CDR3 protein: CASSRAGASLNEQFF
D gene: TRBD1; J gene: TRBJ1-6; clone size: few; V gene: TRBV6-5; CDR3 protein: CASRGTGEGSPLHF
D gene: TRBD1; J gene: TRBJ2-2; clone size: .; V gene: TRBV2; CDR3 protein: CASRGTGGNTGELFF
D gene: TRBD1; J gene: TRBJ2-3; clone size: .; V gene: TRBV29-1; CDR3 protein: CSVEFYGRGQYF
D gene: .; J gene: TRBJ2-2; clone size: .; V gene: TRBV11-3; CDR3 protein: CASSSMGVGAGELFF
D gene: .; J gene: TRBJ2-6; clone size: .; V gene: TRBV7-2; CDR3 protein: CASSQPVGAGANVLTF
D gene: .; J gene: TRBJ1-5; clone size: few; V gene: TRBV7-8; CDR3 protein: CASSTGAGKRSNQPQHF
D gene: .; J gene: TRBJ2-3; clone size: .; V gene: TRBV30; CDR3 protein: CAWSILSGTSTDTQYF
D gene: TRBD2; J gene: TRBJ2-1; clone size: few; V gene: TRBV14; CDR3 protein: CASSHTSGGYNEQFF
D gene: .; J gene: TRBJ2-1; clone size: .; V gene: TRBV9; CDR3 protein: CASSVGSASGEQFF
D gene: TRBD2; J gene: TRBJ2-3; clone size: .; V gene: TRBV5-1; CDR3 protein: CASSPRLAGVVTDTQYF
D gene: .; J gene: TRBJ2-5; clone size: .; V gene: TRBV19; CDR3 protein: CASSRRDQETQYF
D gene: .; J gene: TRBJ2-2; clone size: .; V gene: TRBV6-6; CDR3 protein: CASTYQEGTGELFF
D gene: .; J gene: TRBJ1-1; clone size: few; V gene: TRBV5-1; CDR3 protein: CASSLARTEGAEAFF
D gene: TRBD2; J gene: TRBJ2-2; clone size: .; V gene: TRBV9; CDR3 protein: CASSPSGSATGELFF
D gene: .; J gene: TRBJ1-5; clone size: once; V gene: TRBV5-6; CDR3 protein: CASSLAGGLQPQHF
D gene: TRBD2; J gene: TRBJ2-4; clone size: .; V gene: TRBV11-2; CDR3 protein: CASSLVLAGGPGWVNIQYF
D gene: TRBD2; J gene: TRBJ2-3; clone size: .; V gene: TRBV18; CDR3 protein: CASSPPLRGSDTQYF